This T cell receptor beta chain was observed in a study of blood T cells in healthy people across ages. Study context: With template switching, about one barcoded beta molecule was captured per two T cells.

Using a J-beta primer mix together with a sample-barcoded 5' primer, a second PCR was run for roughly 6 to 11 cycles. MiXCR was run by TCRdb on the 5' RACE reads, yielding one entry per CDR3 protein. The data contain roughly 1.6 million distinct CDR3 sequences, about 32% of them singletons. At least ten counts were recorded for this clonotype. At one end the junction does not follow the germline gene, possibly because of a read error. The sequencing input was blood. This TCR was sampled from a woman aged 25 to 39 in good health.

CDR3 nucleotides: TGCGCCAGCAGCGTCGGGTTCCAAGAGACCCAGTACTTC. Encoded protein: CASSVGFQETQYF. The chain joins TRBV9 to TRBJ2-5; the D is unclear. The germline V gene has CDR1 SGDLS and CDR2 YYNGEE. CDR3 length: 13 residues.